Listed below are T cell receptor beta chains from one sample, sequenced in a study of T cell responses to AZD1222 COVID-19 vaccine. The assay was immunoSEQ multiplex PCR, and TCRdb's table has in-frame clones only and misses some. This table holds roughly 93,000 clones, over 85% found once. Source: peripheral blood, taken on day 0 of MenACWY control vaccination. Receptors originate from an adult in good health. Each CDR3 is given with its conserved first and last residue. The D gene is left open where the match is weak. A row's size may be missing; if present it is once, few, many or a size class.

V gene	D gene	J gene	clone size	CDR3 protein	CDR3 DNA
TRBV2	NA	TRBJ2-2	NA	CASSERGFGTGELFF	TGTGCCAGCAGTGAACGGGGCTTCGGCACCGGGGAGCTGTTTTTT
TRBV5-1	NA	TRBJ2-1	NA	CASSLDARDEQFF	TGCGCCAGCAGCTTGGATGCTCGGGATGAGCAGTTCTTC
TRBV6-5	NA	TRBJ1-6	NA	CASTALRSPLHF	TGTGCCAGCACCGCTTTACGCTCACCCCTCCACTTT
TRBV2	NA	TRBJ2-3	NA	CASGGGVADTQYF	TGTGCCAGCGGGGGTGGGGTAGCAGATACGCAGTATTTT
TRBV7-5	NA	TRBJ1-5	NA	CARSPVTDTTINQPQHF	TGTGCCAGAAGCCCGGTGACAGACACCACCATCAATCAGCCCCAGCATTTT
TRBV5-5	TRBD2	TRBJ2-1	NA	CASSGTTYNEQFF	TGTGCCAGCAGCGGGACTACCTACAATGAGCAGTTCTTC
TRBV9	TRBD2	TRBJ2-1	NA	CASSAFSGTNSEQFF	TGTGCCAGCAGCGCGTTTTCCGGGACTAATAGTGAGCAGTTCTTC
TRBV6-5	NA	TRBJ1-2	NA	CASSPGLYGYTF	TGTGCCAGCAGTCCAGGACTCTATGGCTACACCTTC
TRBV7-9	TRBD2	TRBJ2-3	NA	CASSLGAGVTDTQYF	TGTGCCAGCAGCTTAGGAGCGGGGGTCACAGATACGCAGTATTTT
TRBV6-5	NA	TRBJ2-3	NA	CASSTEGGGRDTQYF	TGTGCCAGCAGTACCGAGGGGGGGGGTCGAGATACGCAGTATTTT
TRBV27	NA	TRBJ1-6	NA	CASSYGQAIGSPLHF	TGTGCCAGCAGCTACGGACAAGCTATAGGTTCACCCCTCCACTTT
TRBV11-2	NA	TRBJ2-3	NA	CASNRGTDTQYF	TGTGCCAGTAACCGCGGCACAGATACGCAGTATTTT
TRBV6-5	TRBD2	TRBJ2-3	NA	CASKAGDHTDTQYF	TGTGCCAGCAAAGCGGGGGACCACACAGATACGCAGTATTTT
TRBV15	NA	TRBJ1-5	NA	CATSRRGGDFNQPQHF	TGTGCCACCAGCCGTAGAGGAGGGGACTTCAATCAGCCCCAGCATTTT
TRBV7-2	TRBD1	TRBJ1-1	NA	CASSPGTGVNTEAFF	TGTGCCAGCAGCCCAGGGACAGGGGTTAACACTGAAGCTTTCTTT
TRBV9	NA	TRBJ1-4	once	CASSVAPVTGRGEKLFF	TGTGCCAGCAGCGTAGCTCCGGTAACAGGGAGGGGCGAAAAACTGTTTTTT
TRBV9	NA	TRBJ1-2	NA	CASSVGAPWGTMDGYTF	TGTGCCAGCAGCGTAGGGGCCCCTTGGGGGACAATGGATGGCTACACCTTC
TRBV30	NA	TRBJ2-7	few	CAWSYGDYYEQYF	TGTGCCTGGAGTTATGGGGATTACTACGAGCAGTACTTC
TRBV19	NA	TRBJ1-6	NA	CASSTWTERNSPLHF	TGTGCCAGTAGTACCTGGACCGAGCGGAATTCACCCCTCCACTTT
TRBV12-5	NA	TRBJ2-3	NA	CASGEDRYTDTQYF	TGTGCTAGTGGCGAGGACAGATACACAGATACGCAGTATTTT
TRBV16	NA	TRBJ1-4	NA	CASSQSRSEKLFF	TGTGCCAGCAGCCAATCTAGATCCGAAAAACTGTTTTTT
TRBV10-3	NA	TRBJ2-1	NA	CAISGSKESSYNEQFF	TGTGCCATCAGTGGATCCAAAGAGAGCTCCTACAATGAGCAGTTCTTC